These 13 T cell receptor beta chains originate from one sample sequenced in a study of T cell changes during pregnancy in multiple sclerosis. Produced via immunoSEQ multiplex PCR; TCRdb's table is partial and in-frame only. The sample lists approximately 25,000 clones, roughly 91% seen once, with nearly 0.75% in the top ten. The sequencing here drew on CD4+ T cells from peripheral blood mononuclear cells, taken in the first trimester of pregnancy. These TCRs come from a female donor in good health, enrolled as a control in a pregnancy study.

This clone showed up just a few times. The chain uses TRBV9 and TRBJ2-5; 9 nucleotides align to TRBD2. V was pared by 0 bases and J by 5 bases, with 8 bases of the junction left unmatched. The germline V gene has CDR1 SGDLS and CDR2 YYNGEE. This CDR3 region has 16 residues. Here the CDR3 reads CASSVGGAGGLETQYF. The CDR3 bases are TGTGCCAGCAGCGTAGGTGGAGCGGGGGGCTTGGAGACCCAGTACTTC. Drawing the rest from reference TRBV9 and TRBJ2-5, the complete variable domain is DSGVTQTPKHLITATGQRVTLRCSPRSGDLSVYWYQQSLDQGLQFLIQYYNGEERAKGNILERFSAQQFPDLHSELNLSSLELGDSALYFCASSVGGAGGLETQYFGPGTRLLVL.

J is TRBJ2-7 and V is TRBV6-1, with a tentative D call TRBD1 (6 bases). The CDR3 consists of 11 residues. Germline CDR1 and CDR2: MNHNS and SASEGT. V was cut by 6 bases and J by 7 bases, with 10 bases left in between. In DNA, the CDR3 is TGTGCCAGCAGGGGGGCCCGGGAGCAGTACTTC. This encodes CASRGAREQYF.

This clone has more than one count but fewer than ten. CDR3: CASSPPGTEAFF. DNA of the CDR3: TGTGCCAGCAGCCCCCCAGGCACTGAAGCTTTCTTT. The chain combines TRBV7-2 with TRBJ1-1; D not resolved. The CDR3 is made up of 12 amino acids. Trimming pared 5 bases from V and 4 bases from J, leaving 8 bases between. Germline-derived CDR1 and CDR2 are SGHTA and FQGNSA.

The chain combines TRBV19 with TRBJ1-1, with 11 positions matching TRBD1. The CDR3 is made up of 16 amino acids. J was trimmed by 0 bases and V by 6 bases; bases with no gene match: 6. Germline CDR1 reads LNHDA; CDR2 reads SQIVND (reference sequence). CDR3 bases: TGTGCCAGTAGGAAGAGGACAGGGGGCCTGAACACTGAAGCTTTCTTT. This translates into CASRKRTGGLNTEAFF.

V usage is TRBV7-8 and J usage is TRBJ2-5; 7 bases are shared with TRBD1. This CDR3 contains 14 residues. Germline CDR1 is SGHVS and CDR2 is FQNEAQ. Trimming took 5 bases from V and 2 from J; bases not matched to a gene: 5. The CDR3 coding sequence is TGTGCCAGCAGCGTCGGGACAGTTCAAGAGACCCAGTACTTC. Its protein is CASSVGTVQETQYF.

In this sample, this clone turned up a few times. J is TRBJ2-2 and V is TRBV2; the match to TRBD1 covers 8 bases. Germline CDR1 is SNHLY and CDR2 is FYNNEI. The CDR3 has 13 amino acids. Germline trimming cut 7 bases from V and 8 bases from J; bases unmatched to any gene: 6. CDR3 sequence reads: CASKVDRVGELFF. CDR3 in DNA: TGTGCCAGCAAAGTGGACAGGGTAGGGGAGCTGTTTTTT.

V gene TRBV29-1 combines with J gene TRBJ1-5; no firm D call. Trimming removed 6 bases at V and 3 bases at J, with 9 bases between. Germline V CDR1 and CDR2: SQVTM, ANQGSEA. This CDR3 is 12 amino acids long. CDR3 in DNA: TGCAGCGTCGGCGGGAACAATCAGCCCCAGCATTTT. Residues: CSVGGNNQPQHF.

The J gene is TRBJ2-1, the V gene TRBV5-4, with 7 bases fitting TRBD2. V gave up 4 bases and J gave up 9 bases; unmatched junction bases: 10. This CDR3 comprises 14 residues. The germline V gene encodes CDR1 SGHNT and CDR2 YYREEE (reference sequence). In DNA form, the CDR3 reads TGTGCCAGCAGCCTACGGACTAGTAGCAGTGAGCAGTTCTTC. This gives the protein CASSLRTSSSEQFF.

The rearrangement uses TRBV9 and TRBJ1-1, with 10 bases matching TRBD1. Germline lookup yields CDR1 SGDLS and CDR2 YYNGEE. J was trimmed by 4 bases and V by 3 bases; bases with no gene match: 9. The CDR3 consists of 16 residues. Here the CDR3 DNA reads TGTGCCAGCAGCGCCCGGGACAGGGGCGTCGGCACTGAAGCTTTCTTT. It translates to CASSARDRGVGTEAFF.

The chain carries TRBV18 and TRBJ2-5; D is ambiguous. Trimming took 2 bases from V and 7 from J, leaving 20 bases between them. Looked up from germline, CDR1 is KGHSH and CDR2 is LQKENI. The CDR3 is 16 residues long. DNA of the CDR3: TGTGCCAGCTCACCAAACGGAAACACTACAAGTGGGACCCAGTACTTC. Translating it yields CASSPNGNTTSGTQYF.

The J gene is TRBJ2-6, the V gene TRBV11-2, with D possibly matching TRBD1 (6 bases). Trimming removed 2 bases at V and 1 base at J, with 15 bases between. The CDR3 loop spans 18 amino acids. CDR1 SGHAT and CDR2 FQNNGV come from the germline V gene. CDR3 nucleotide sequence: TGTGCCAGCAGCTTACTTAAGGGACAAATATCTGGGGCCAACGTCCTGACTTTC. It translates to CASSLLKGQISGANVLTF.

This clone was detected once. V and J are TRBV12-5 and TRBJ2-7; D possibly corresponds to TRBD1 (6 bases). Looked up from germline, CDR1 is LGHNT and CDR2 is FRNRAP. This CDR3 spans 13 amino acids. Deletions cut 6 bases from V and 3 bases from J, with 12 bases between. CDR3 residues: CASGRDIYYEQYF. In nucleotides, the CDR3 is TGTGCTAGTGGCCGGGACATCTACTACGAGCAGTACTTC. Complete variable domain (other parts from reference TRBV12-5 and TRBJ2-7): DARVTQTPRHKVTEMGQEVTMRCQPILGHNTVFWYRQTMMQGLELLAYFRNRAPLDDSGMPKDRFSAEMPDATLATLKIQPSEPRDSAVYFCASGRDIYYEQYFGPGTRLTVT.

The genes are TRBV2 and TRBJ2-7, with TRBD2 matching over 7 bases. The V gene's germline CDR1 is SNHLY and CDR2 FYNNEI. V lost 8 bases, J lost 2 bases, and 9 bases stayed unmatched. This CDR3 has 14 amino acids. The CDR3 loop reads CASSVTAGAYEQYF. In DNA form, the CDR3 reads TGTGCCAGCTCGGTGACTGCGGGGGCCTACGAGCAGTACTTC. Looking up the rest from reference TRBV2 and TRBJ2-7 gives the full variable domain: EPEVTQTPSHQVTQMGQEVILRCVPISNHLYFYWYRQILGQKVEFLVSFYNNEISEKSEIFDDQFSVERPDGSNFTLKIRSTKLEDSAMYFCASSVTAGAYEQYFGPGTRLTVT.